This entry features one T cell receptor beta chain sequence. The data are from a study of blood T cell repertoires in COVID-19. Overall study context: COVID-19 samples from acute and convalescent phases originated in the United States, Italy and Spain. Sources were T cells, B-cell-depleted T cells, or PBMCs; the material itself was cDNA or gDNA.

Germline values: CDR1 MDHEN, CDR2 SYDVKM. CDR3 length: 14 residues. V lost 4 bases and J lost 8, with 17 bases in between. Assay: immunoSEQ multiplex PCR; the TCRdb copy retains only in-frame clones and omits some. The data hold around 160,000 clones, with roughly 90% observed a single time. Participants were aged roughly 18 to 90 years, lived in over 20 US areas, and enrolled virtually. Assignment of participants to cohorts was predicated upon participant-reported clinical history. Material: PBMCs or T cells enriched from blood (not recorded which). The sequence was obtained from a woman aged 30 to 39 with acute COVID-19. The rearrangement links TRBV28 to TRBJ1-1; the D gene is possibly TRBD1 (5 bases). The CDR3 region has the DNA TGTGCCAGCAGTTCCCCGGGGGAGACAGCAGAAGCTTTCTTT. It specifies CASSSPGETAEAFF.